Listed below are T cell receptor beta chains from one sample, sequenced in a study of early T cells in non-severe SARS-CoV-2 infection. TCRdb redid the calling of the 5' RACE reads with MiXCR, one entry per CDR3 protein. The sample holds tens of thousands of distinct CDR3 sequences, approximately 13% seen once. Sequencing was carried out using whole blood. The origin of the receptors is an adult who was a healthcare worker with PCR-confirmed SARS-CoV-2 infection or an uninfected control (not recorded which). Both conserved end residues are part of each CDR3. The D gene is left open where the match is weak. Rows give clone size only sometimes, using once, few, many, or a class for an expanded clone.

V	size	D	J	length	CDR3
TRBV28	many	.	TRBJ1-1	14	CASRGGSPTTEAFF
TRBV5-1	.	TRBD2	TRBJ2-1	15	CASSLVSSGRNEQFF
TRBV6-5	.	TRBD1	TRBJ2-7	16	CASSYSDRARTGEQYF
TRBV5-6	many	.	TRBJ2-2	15	CASSFSASNTGELFF
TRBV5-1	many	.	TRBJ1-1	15	CASSLARQANTEAFF
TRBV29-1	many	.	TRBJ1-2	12	CSVERQFGGYTF
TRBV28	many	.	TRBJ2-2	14	CASSYRRNTGELFF
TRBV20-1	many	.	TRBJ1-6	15	CSARDQVSYNSPLHF
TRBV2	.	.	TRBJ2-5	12	CASSRSEETQYF
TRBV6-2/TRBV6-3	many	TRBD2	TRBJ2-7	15	CASRESLASPSEQYF
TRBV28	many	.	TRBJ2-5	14	CASRELGPQETQYF
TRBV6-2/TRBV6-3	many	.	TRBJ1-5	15	CASSPRSGWEQPQHF
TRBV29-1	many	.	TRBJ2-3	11	CSVVQTDTQYF
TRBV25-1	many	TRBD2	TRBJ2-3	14	CASSEGLVEYTQYF
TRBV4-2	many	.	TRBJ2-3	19	CASSLTHPPRSVSTDTQYF
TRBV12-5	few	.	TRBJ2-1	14	CATRKGISYNEQFF
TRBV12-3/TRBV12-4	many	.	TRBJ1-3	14	CASSTGSSGNTIYF
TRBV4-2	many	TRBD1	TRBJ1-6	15	CASSQDRDRRSPLHF
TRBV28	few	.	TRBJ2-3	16	CASTIRGLPGRDTQYF
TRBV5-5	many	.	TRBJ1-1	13	CASSVAGNTEAFF
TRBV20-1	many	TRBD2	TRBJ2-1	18	CSARVSGGLTRSYNEQFF
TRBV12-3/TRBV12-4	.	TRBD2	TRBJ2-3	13	CASNKLATDTQYF
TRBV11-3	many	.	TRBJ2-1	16	CASSRGSAGANNEQFF
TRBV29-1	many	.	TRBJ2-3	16	CSVEEPRGLLLNTQYF
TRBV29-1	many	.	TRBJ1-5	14	CSVEWQGIDQPQHF
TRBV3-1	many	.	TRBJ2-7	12	CASSQESYEQYF
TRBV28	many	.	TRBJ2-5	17	CASSLLGLERVGRTQYF
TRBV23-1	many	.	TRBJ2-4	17	CASSSTRLIWPKNIQYF
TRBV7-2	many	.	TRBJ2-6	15	CASSWERTGANVLTF
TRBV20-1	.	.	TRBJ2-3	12	CSASGITDTQYF
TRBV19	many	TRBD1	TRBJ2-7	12	CATGTGVYEQYF
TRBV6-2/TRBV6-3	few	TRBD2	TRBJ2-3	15	CASSYSGTSADTQYF
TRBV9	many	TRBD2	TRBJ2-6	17	CASRDGLAVAGANVLTF
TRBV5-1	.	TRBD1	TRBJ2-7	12	CAGRDREDEQYF
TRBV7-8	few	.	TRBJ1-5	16	CASSLGPSPRDQPQHF
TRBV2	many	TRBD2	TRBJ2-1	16	CASSTIAGGLYNEQFF
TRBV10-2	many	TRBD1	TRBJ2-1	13	CASRRGQGDEQFF
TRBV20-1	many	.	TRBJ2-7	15	CSARDFSSYSYEQYF
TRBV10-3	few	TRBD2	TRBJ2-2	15	CAISSGRARTGELFF